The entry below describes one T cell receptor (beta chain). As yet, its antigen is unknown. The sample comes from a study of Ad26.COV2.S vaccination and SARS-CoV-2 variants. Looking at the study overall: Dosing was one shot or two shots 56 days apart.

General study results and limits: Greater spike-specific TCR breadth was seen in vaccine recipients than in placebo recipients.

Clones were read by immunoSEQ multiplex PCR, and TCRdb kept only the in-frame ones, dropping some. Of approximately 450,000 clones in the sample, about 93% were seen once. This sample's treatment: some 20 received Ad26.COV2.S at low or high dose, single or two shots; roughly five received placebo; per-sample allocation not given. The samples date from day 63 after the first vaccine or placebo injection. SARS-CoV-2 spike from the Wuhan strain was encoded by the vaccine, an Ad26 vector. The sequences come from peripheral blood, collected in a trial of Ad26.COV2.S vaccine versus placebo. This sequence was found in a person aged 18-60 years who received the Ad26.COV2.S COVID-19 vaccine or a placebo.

This CDR3 reads CASGLSNSGNTIYF. CDR3 nucleotides: TGTGCTAGTGGTTTGTCCAACTCTGGAAACACCATATATTTT. The rearrangement links TRBV12-5 to TRBJ1-3; no clear D. Trimming stripped 2 bases from V and 0 bases from J, with 5 bases between. CDR3 length: 14 residues. CDR1 LGHNT and CDR2 FRNRAP come from the germline V gene.